The 14 T cell receptor beta chains reported below all come from one sample, sequenced in a study of blood T cell repertoires in COVID-19. Profiled with immunoSEQ multiplex PCR; TCRdb holds only in-frame clones, not every one. The sample has fewer than 150,000 clones; around 90% are singletons. The sample comprised peripheral blood. All receptors derive from a human donor in a cohort sampled during active COVID-19.

This sequence joins TRBV4-1 and TRBJ2-7; D is perhaps TRBD1 (6 bases). This CDR3 contains 17 residues. Germline V gene data show CDR1 as MGHRA and CDR2 as YSYEKL. V was trimmed by 4 bases and J by 1 base, leaving 20 bases between them. CDR3 sequence reads: CASSPRIILRGSYEQYF. CDR3 sequence (DNA): TGCGCCAGCAGCCCACGAATAATTTTGAGGGGGTCCTACGAGCAGTACTTC.

The chain combines TRBV5-4 with TRBJ2-4, with D maybe TRBD1 (6 bases). Trimming shortened V by 3 bases and J by 6 bases, and 19 bases separated the two germline ends. The CDR3 runs to 16 residues. CDR1 and CDR2 (germline): SGHNT, YYREEE (reference sequence). The CDR3 bases are TGTGCCAGCAGCTCGTATACCAGGGGCCGCGGAAACATTCAGTACTTC. Its protein is CASSSYTRGRGNIQYF.

Only one count was recorded for this clone. The J gene is TRBJ1-1, the V gene TRBV6-5; D unclear. CDR3 length equals 11 residues. In germline, CDR1 is MNHEY, CDR2 SVGAGI. The ends were cut back, 1 base at V and 8 bases at J, with 5 bases in the middle. The CDR3 protein is CASSYLTEAFF. In DNA, the CDR3 is TGTGCCAGCAGTTACTTGACAGAAGCTTTCTTT.

This clone was detected only once. V gene TRBV5-1 combines with J gene TRBJ2-7; 11 bases align to TRBD2. Per the germline V gene, CDR1 is SGHRS and CDR2 is YFSETQ. V shed 4 bases and J 1 base; nucleotides not matched to a gene: 4. There are 15 residues in the CDR3. The DNA for the CDR3 is TGCGCCAGCAGCGCAACTAGCGGGAGTTCCTACGAGCAGTACTTC. It specifies CASSATSGSSYEQYF.

The V call is TRBV5-1, the J call TRBJ2-5, with 10 nucleotides matching TRBD2. After removal of 4 bases from V and 5 bases from J, the junction contained 14 bases not matched to a gene. The CDR3 is made up of 17 amino acids. Germline-derived CDR1 and CDR2 are SGHRS and YFSETQ. CDR3 protein: CASSLGPSGSKRETQYF. The DNA for the CDR3 is TGCGCCAGCAGCCTTGGGCCTAGCGGGAGCAAACGCGAGACCCAGTACTTC.

This clone was counted between two and nine times. The chain joins TRBV12-3 or TRBV12-4 to TRBJ1-1, with D tentatively TRBD1 (6 bases). This CDR3 has 13 amino acids. Trimming stripped 4 bases from V and 1 base from J, with 7 bases between. The CDR3 reads CASSWTANTEAFF. Written as DNA, the CDR3 is TGTGCCAGCAGTTGGACAGCGAACACTGAAGCTTTCTTT.

J is TRBJ2-2 and V is TRBV2; a possible D gene is TRBD1 (6 bases). The CDR3 covers 14 residues. With 7 bases removed from V and 0 bases from J, the gap between germline ends came to 9 bases. In germline, CDR1 is SNHLY, CDR2 FYNNEI. The CDR3 protein is CASIGTSNTGELFF. The CDR3 DNA follows: TGTGCCAGCATTGGGACATCGAACACCGGGGAGCTGTTTTTT.

V is TRBV6-4 and J is TRBJ1-3; D might be TRBD1 (6 bases). Trimming cost V 5 bases and J 3 bases, with 8 bases left between them. The CDR3 is 13 residues long. Germline loops: CDR1 MRHNA, CDR2 SNTAGT. In DNA, the CDR3 is TGTGCCAGCAGTTTGGACAGTGGAAACACCATATATTTT. Amino acids: CASSLDSGNTIYF.

The rearrangement joins TRBV5-1 to TRBJ1-1, with D possibly being TRBD1 (5 bases). Germline V lookup: CDR1 SGHRS, CDR2 YFSETQ. The V end lost 4 bases, the J end lost 1 base, and 11 bases lay between the germline ends. The CDR3 runs to 14 residues. The CDR3 DNA sequence: TGCGCCAGCAGCACAACGACAGAGAACACTGAAGCTTTCTTT. Translated, it gives CASSTTTENTEAFF.

The sample holds one count of this clone. The chain employs TRBV3-1 (or the pseudogene TRBV3-2) and TRBJ2-1, with D possibly matching TRBD1 (5 bases). CDR3 length: 14 residues. Trimming removed 9 bases at V and 0 bases at J, with 12 bases between. The V gene's germline CDR1 is LGHDT and CDR2 YNNKEL (reference sequence). The CDR3 here is CARRTGSSYNEQFF. CDR3 in DNA: TGTGCCAGGAGAACAGGTTCCTCCTACAATGAGCAGTTCTTC.

The V call is TRBV7-9, the J call TRBJ1-5; 10 bases align to TRBD1. Germline V gene data show CDR1 as SEHNR and CDR2 as FQNEAQ (reference sequence). V dropped 1 base and J dropped 4; count of bases not matched to a gene: 4. The CDR3 is 16 amino acids. CDR3 DNA sequence: TGTGCCAGCAGCTTAGGGACAGGGGGTTGGAATCAGCCCCAGCATTTT. It translates to CASSLGTGGWNQPQHF.

V and J are TRBV15 and TRBJ2-7; the D gene is possibly TRBD1 (5 bases). The CDR3 length is 15 residues. Trimming left V 1 base short and J 6 bases short, with 16 bases between. Germline values: CDR1 LNHNV, CDR2 YYDKDF (reference sequence). The CDR3 nucleotides read TGTGCCACCAGCAGAGTTGGGGCAGTAATTCCCGAGCAGTACTTC. Its protein product is CATSRVGAVIPEQYF.

This chain connects TRBV5-1 to TRBJ2-5, with 9 bases fitting TRBD2. The trim removed 0 bases at V and 9 bases at J, leaving 9 bases unmatched. The CDR3 spans 15 residues. Per germline, CDR1 SGHRS and CDR2 YFSETQ. CDR3 bases: TGCGCCAGCAGCTTGGGGGCATTAGCGGGGGCCCCCCAGTACTTC. It yields the protein CASSLGALAGAPQYF.

This chain joins TRBV19 and TRBJ2-3; possible D gene TRBD2, 6 bases. The germline gives CDR1 LNHDA, CDR2 SQIVND (reference sequence). The CDR3 sequence is 15 residues long. V was cut by 7 bases and J by 2 bases, with 16 bases left in between. The CDR3, as DNA: TGTGCCAGTACCCGCCGGGACTTTTACACAGATACGCAGTATTTT. Protein: CASTRRDFYTDTQYF. Filled out from reference TRBV19 and TRBJ2-3, the complete variable domain reads DGGITQSPKYLFRKEGQNVTLSCEQNLNHDAMYWYRQDPGQGLRLIYYSQIVNDFQKGDIAEGYSVSREKKESFPLTVTSAQKNPTAFYLCASTRRDFYTDTQYFGPGTRLTVL.